The clone carrying this TCR beta chain was recorded a few times. Its antigen is unidentified. The data belong to a study of response to subunit inactivated influenza vaccine. Study-wide results and caveats: The authors proposed limited new T cell recruitment per seasonal influenza vaccination.

The CDR3 has 13 residues. Trimming removed 0 bases from V and 5 bases from J, with 8 bases in between. Germline values: CDR1 DFQATT, CDR2 SNEGSKA (reference sequence). Each CDR3 protein is one row after TCRdb ran MiXCR on the RT-PCR reads. The table lists around 850,000 distinct CDR3 sequences, roughly 18% of them singletons. The clonotype comes from a man aged 45-60 years who received an inactivated influenza vaccine. Sequencing used PBMCs from blood, obtained more than 4 days after vaccination. The chain carries TRBV20-1 and TRBJ2-1; the D is unclear. CDR3 sequence reads: CSARDPRNNEQFF. The DNA for the CDR3 is TGCAGTGCTAGAGATCCTAGAAACAATGAGCAGTTCTTC.